The 17 T cell receptor beta chains given below trace back to one sample, sequenced in a study of blood T cell repertoires in COVID-19. Generated by immunoSEQ multiplex PCR, the TCRdb table keeps only in-frame clones and is missing some. The table shows about 200,000 clones, with roughly 91% occurring only once. The sequenced sample was PBMCs or T cells enriched from blood (not recorded which). The receptors were gathered from a woman under 40 with acute COVID-19.

V is TRBV6-5 and J is TRBJ1-6, with a possible D match to TRBD1 (5 bases). Trimming cost V 6 bases and J 7 bases, with 16 bases left between them. The CDR3 loop spans 15 amino acids. Germline CDR1 is MNHEY and CDR2 is SVGAGI. The CDR3 coding sequence is TGTGCCAGCAGGTCCCGGGGGGGAGGAAATTCACCCCTCCACTTT. It encodes CASRSRGGGNSPLHF.

The chain joins TRBV4-1 to TRBJ2-4, with TRBD2 identical over 7 bases. The V gene's germline CDR1 is MGHRA and CDR2 YSYEKL. The CDR3 sequence is 16 residues long. V lost 0 bases to trimming and J lost 1 base; unmatched junction nucleotides: 3. The CDR3 spells CASSQEGGMAKNIQYF. In DNA, the CDR3 is TGCGCCAGCAGCCAAGAGGGGGGGATGGCCAAAAACATTCAGTACTTC.

The V gene is TRBV10-3, the J gene TRBJ1-5; D is possibly TRBD1 (5 bases). Germline loops: CDR1 ENHRY, CDR2 SYGVKD. This CDR3 is built from 16 residues. V dropped 0 bases and J dropped 2 bases, with 11 bases sitting between them. CDR3 protein: CAISESAGGGNQPQHF. The CDR3 bases are TGTGCCATCAGTGAGTCCGCGGGAGGGGGCAATCAGCCCCAGCATTTT.

The chain combines TRBV7-2 with TRBJ1-1, with D maybe TRBD1 (6 bases). CDR1 is SGHTA and CDR2 is FQGNSA in the germline V gene. Trimming cost V 2 bases and J 2 bases, with 9 bases left between them. The CDR3 runs to 14 residues. The chain's CDR3 is CASSLQGTNTEAFF. CDR3 in DNA: TGTGCCAGCAGCTTACAGGGGACCAACACTGAAGCTTTCTTT.

This chain uses TRBV28 with TRBJ1-5; D is unclear. This CDR3 spans 14 amino acids. Germline CDR1 and CDR2: MDHEN and SYDVKM. The V and J ends lost 3 bases and 8 bases respectively, with 14 bases between them. CDR3 nucleotides: TGTGCCAGCAGTTTCGGGAGGGTGGCGAAGCCCCAGCATTTT. Translated, it gives CASSFGRVAKPQHF.

The chain links TRBV19 to TRBJ2-1, with D perhaps matching TRBD1 (5 bases). CDR3 length: 14 amino acids. Germline lookup yields CDR1 LNHDA and CDR2 SQIVND (reference sequence). V lost 6 bases and J lost 5, with 14 bases in between. This CDR3 is CASSVQVINNEQFF. For the CDR3, the DNA is TGTGCCAGTAGCGTACAGGTAATTAACAATGAGCAGTTCTTC.

The V call is TRBV5-5, the J call TRBJ1-5, with D possibly TRBD1 on 5 matching bases. CDR1 and CDR2 (germline): SGHKS, YYEKEE (reference sequence). V gave up 10 bases and J gave up 0 bases, with 11 bases separating them. This CDR3 has 13 amino acids. CDR3 loop: CALQEYSNQPQHF. Written as DNA, the CDR3 is TGTGCCCTACAGGAATATAGCAATCAGCCCCAGCATTTT.

This chain connects TRBV7-9 to TRBJ1-1; TRBD1 might be the D (6 bases). CDR1 and CDR2 (germline): SEHNR, FQNEAQ (reference sequence). V lost 4 bases, J lost 11 bases, and 14 bases lay in between. There are 12 residues in the CDR3. Here the CDR3 DNA reads TGTGCCAGCAGCTCCACCCCTACAGGGGCTTTCTTT. Its translation is CASSSTPTGAFF. The entire variable domain, with the rest obtained from reference TRBV7-9 and TRBJ1-1, is as follows: DTGVSQNPRHKITKRGQNVTFRCDPISEHNRLYWYRQTLGQGPEFLTYFQNEAQLEKSRLLSDRFSAERPKGSFSTLEIQRTEQGDSAMYLCASSSTPTGAFFGQGTRLTVV.

The CDR3 is CASSYRPTGRKPEAFF. CDR3 bases: TGTGCCAGCAGTTACCGCCCGACAGGGCGGAAACCTGAAGCTTTCTTT. The rearrangement links TRBV6-2 or TRBV6-3 to TRBJ1-1; 7 bases fit TRBD1. Germline V gene lookup returns CDR1 MNHEY and CDR2 SVGEGT. This CDR3 contains 16 residues. V lost 2 bases to trimming and J lost 6 bases; unmatched junction nucleotides: 12.

The chain uses TRBV24-1 and TRBJ2-2, with 8 nucleotides matching TRBD1. The germline CDR1 and CDR2 sequences are KGHDR and SFDVKD. The CDR3 totals 16 residues. Unmatched junction bases numbered 6, after V lost 4 bases and J lost 3 bases. In nucleotides, the CDR3 is TGTGCCACCAGTGACCCTGGACAGGGCGACACCGGGGAGCTGTTTTTT. Its protein is CATSDPGQGDTGELFF.

This clone was detected ten times or more. This rearrangement joins TRBV7-9 to TRBJ1-2; D remains unclear. The CDR3 has 14 residues. Trimming shortened V by 0 bases and J by 7 bases, and 12 bases separated the two germline ends. Germline lookup yields CDR1 SEHNR and CDR2 FQNEAQ (reference sequence). CDR3 bases: TGTGCCAGCAGCTTAGCGTTGGGAGGAGGTGGCTACACCTTC. This codes for CASSLALGGGGYTF.

The chain recombines TRBV27 with TRBJ2-3, with 10 positions matching TRBD2. The trim removed 3 bases at V and 1 base at J, leaving 1 base unmatched. Germline CDR1 and CDR2: MNHEY and SMNVEV (reference sequence). This CDR3 has 15 residues. The CDR3 spells CASSFGTSGTDTQYF. CDR3 nucleotide sequence: TGTGCCAGCAGTTTTGGGACTAGCGGCACAGATACGCAGTATTTT.

This sequence joins TRBV5-6 and TRBJ1-1; TRBD1 agrees at 8 bases. Germline CDR1 and CDR2: SGHDT and YYEEEE. The V segment lost 1 base and the J segment 8 bases; nucleotides outside the gene matches: 7. The CDR3 extends over 14 amino acids. The CDR3 bases are TGTGCCAGCAGCTTGATTCAGGGGGCATGGGAAGCTTTCTTT. Encoded protein: CASSLIQGAWEAFF.

The gene calls are TRBV5-1 and TRBJ1-2, with TRBD1 identical over 9 bases. From germline, CDR1 is SGHRS and CDR2 YFSETQ. CDR3 length equals 14 residues. J gave up 5 bases and V 4 bases, and 6 bases lay outside the gene matches. The CDR3 DNA is TGCGCCAGCAGCCCCCGGGACAGGGCTTATGGCTACACCTTC. Its translation is CASSPRDRAYGYTF.

The chain combines TRBV4-2 with TRBJ1-2; D might be TRBD1 (5 bases). Germline values: CDR1 LGHNA, CDR2 YNFKEQ. CDR3 length: 15 amino acids. The V and J ends lost 1 base and 1 base respectively, with 10 bases between them. The CDR3: CASSQGGGGNYGYTF. The CDR3 region has the DNA TGTGCCAGCAGCCAAGGCGGGGGAGGTAACTATGGCTACACCTTC.

The rearrangement links TRBV28 to TRBJ1-2, with 8 bases matching TRBD1. The CDR3 contains 14 residues. V dropped 3 bases and J dropped 7; count of bases not matched to a gene: 7. Germline CDR1 is MDHEN and CDR2 is SYDVKM. The CDR3 sequence: CASSLSRTGFGYTF. Written as DNA, the CDR3 is TGTGCCAGCAGTTTGTCCCGGACAGGGTTTGGCTACACCTTC.

The CDR3 DNA reads TGTGCCATCAGTGAGGACAGTGAGCAGTTCTTC. Its protein is CAISEDSEQFF. The chain couples TRBV10-3 to TRBJ2-1; D might be TRBD1 (5 bases). Germline CDR1 and CDR2: ENHRY and SYGVKD. This CDR3 is built from 11 residues. V was cut by 2 bases and J by 9 bases, with 5 bases left in between.